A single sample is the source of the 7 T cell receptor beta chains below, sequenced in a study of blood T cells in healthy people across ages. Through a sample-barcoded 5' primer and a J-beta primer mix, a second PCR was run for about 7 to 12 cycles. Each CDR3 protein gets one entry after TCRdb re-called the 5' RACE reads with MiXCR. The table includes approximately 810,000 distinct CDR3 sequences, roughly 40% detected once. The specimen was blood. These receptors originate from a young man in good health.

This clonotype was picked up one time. The CDR3 protein is CASSLAGWSSYNEQYF. The CDR3 nucleotides are TGTGCCAGCAGCTTAGCGGGATGGAGCTCCTACAATGAGCAGTACTTC. This sequence joins TRBV7-2 and TRBJ2-1; D uncertain. Gene TRBJ2-7 matches the end of the DNA better, so the J call may be wrong. This CDR3 has 16 amino acids. CDR1 and CDR2 from the germline V gene are SGHTA and FQGNSA.

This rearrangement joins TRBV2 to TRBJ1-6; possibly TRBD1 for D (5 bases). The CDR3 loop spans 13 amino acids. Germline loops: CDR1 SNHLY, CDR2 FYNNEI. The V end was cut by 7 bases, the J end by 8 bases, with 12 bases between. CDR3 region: CASISQGYSPLHF. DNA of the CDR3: TGTGCCAGCATTAGCCAGGGCTATTCACCCCTCCACTTT. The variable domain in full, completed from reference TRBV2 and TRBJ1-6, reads EPEVTQTPSHQVTQMGQEVILRCVPISNHLYFYWYRQILGQKVEFLVSFYNNEISEKSEIFDDQFSVERPDGSNFTLKIRSTKLEDSAMYFCASISQGYSPLHFGNGTRLTVT.

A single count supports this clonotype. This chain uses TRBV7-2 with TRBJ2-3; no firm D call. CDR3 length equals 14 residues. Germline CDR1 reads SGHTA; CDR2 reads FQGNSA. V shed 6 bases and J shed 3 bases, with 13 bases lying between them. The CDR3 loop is CASRSAWGTDTQYF. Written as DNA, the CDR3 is TGTGCCAGCAGATCTGCGTGGGGAACAGATACGCAGTATTTT.

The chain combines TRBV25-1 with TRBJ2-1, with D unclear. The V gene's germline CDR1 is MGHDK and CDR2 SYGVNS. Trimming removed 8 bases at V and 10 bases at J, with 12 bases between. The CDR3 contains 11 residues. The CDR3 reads CASGRSREQFF. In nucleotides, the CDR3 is TGTGCCAGCGGTAGGAGCAGGGAGCAGTTCTTC.

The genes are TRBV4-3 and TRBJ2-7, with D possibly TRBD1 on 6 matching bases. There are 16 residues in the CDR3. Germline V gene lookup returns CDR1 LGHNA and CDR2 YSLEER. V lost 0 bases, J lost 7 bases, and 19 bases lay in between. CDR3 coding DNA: TGCGCCAGCAGCCAAGATTGGTCAGGGGTATTGCGGGAGCAGTACTTC. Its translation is CASSQDWSGVLREQYF.

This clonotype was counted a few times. Here the CDR3 reads CASTPSDSYNEQFF. CDR3 bases: TGTGCCAGCACCCCCAGCGACAGTTACAATGAGCAGTTCTTC. The chain recombines TRBV7-9 with TRBJ2-1; TRBD1 is a possible D gene (5 bases). Trimming cost V 7 bases and J 4 bases, with 14 bases left between them. The CDR3 is 14 amino acids. Germline V gives CDR1 SEHNR, CDR2 FQNEAQ (reference sequence).

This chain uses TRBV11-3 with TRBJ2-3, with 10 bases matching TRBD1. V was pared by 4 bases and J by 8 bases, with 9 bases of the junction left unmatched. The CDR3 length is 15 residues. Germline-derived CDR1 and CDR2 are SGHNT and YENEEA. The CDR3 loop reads CASSSTGGLISTQYF. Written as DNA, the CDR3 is TGTGCCAGCAGCTCGACAGGGGGCCTGATTAGTACGCAGTATTTT. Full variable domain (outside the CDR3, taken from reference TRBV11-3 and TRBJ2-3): EAGVVQSPRYKIIEKKQPVAFWCNPISGHNTLYWYLQNLGQGPELLIRYENEEAVDDSQLPKDRFSAERLKGVDSTLKIQPAELGDSAVYLCASSSTGGLISTQYFGPGTRLTVL.